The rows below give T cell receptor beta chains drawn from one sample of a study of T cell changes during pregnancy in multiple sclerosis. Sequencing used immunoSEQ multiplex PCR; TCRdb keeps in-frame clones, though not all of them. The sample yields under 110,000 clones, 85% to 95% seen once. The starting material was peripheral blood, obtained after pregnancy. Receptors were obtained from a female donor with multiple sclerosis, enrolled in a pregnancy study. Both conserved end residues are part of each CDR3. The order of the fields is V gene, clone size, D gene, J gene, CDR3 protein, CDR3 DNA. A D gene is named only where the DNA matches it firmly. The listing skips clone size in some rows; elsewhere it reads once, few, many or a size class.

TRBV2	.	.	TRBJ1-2	CASSGPGGLGGYTF	TGTGCCAGCAGCGGGCCGGGGGGGCTGGGCGGCTACACCTTC
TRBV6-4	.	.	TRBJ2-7	CASRKGGYEQYF	TGTGCCAGCAGGAAGGGGGGGTATGAGCAGTACTTC
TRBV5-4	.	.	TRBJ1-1	CASSLGGTLEAFF	TGTGCCAGCAGCTTGGGAGGGACACTTGAAGCTTTCTTT
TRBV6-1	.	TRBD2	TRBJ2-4	CASSPSPGGKNIQYF	TGTGCCAGCAGCCCATCCCCGGGAGGGAAAAACATTCAGTACTTC
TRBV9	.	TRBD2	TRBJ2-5	CASSFSGEQETQYF	TGTGCCAGCAGCTTTAGCGGGGAACAAGAGACCCAGTACTTC
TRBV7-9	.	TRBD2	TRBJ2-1	CASSSIGDYRYNEQFF	TGTGCCAGCAGCTCTATCGGGGACTACCGTTACAATGAGCAGTTCTTC
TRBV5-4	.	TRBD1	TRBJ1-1	CASSLGTAPNTEAFF	TGTGCCAGCAGCTTAGGGACAGCGCCGAACACTGAAGCTTTCTTT
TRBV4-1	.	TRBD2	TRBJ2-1	CASSQDASGAYNEQFF	TGCGCCAGCAGCCAAGACGCTAGCGGAGCCTACAATGAGCAGTTCTTC
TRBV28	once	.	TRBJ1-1	CASSLSAGNTEAFF	TGTGCCAGCAGTTTATCCGCGGGGAACACTGAAGCTTTCTTT
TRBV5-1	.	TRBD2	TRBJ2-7	CASSLAQREPDEQYF	TGCGCCAGCAGCTTGGCCCAGCGGGAGCCCGACGAGCAGTACTTC
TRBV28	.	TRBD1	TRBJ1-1	CASSRGQGNTEAFF	TGTGCCAGCAGCCGAGGACAGGGGAACACTGAAGCTTTCTTT
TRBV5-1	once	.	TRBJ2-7	CASTSSSDERSTYEQYF	TGCGCCAGCACCTCCTCCTCTGATGAGCGGTCCACCTACGAGCAGTACTTC
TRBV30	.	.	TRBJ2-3	CASMPQGGDTQYF	TGTGCCTCGATGCCACAGGGTGGAGATACGCAGTATTTT
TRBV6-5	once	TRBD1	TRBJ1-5	CASSYSPRDREHF	TGTGCCAGCAGTTACTCCCCCCGGGACAGGGAGCATTTT
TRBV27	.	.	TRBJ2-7	CASSLVGAYEQYF	TGTGCCAGCAGTTTGGTTGGGGCTTACGAGCAGTACTTC
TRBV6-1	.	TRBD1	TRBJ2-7	CASSDRTGGSYEQYF	TGTGCCAGCAGTGACAGGACAGGGGGCTCCTACGAGCAGTACTTC
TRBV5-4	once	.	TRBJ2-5	CASSQGLRTETQYF	TGTGCCAGCAGCCAGGGATTAAGAACAGAGACCCAGTACTTC
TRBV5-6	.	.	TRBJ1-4	CASTKWTDATNEKLFF	TGTGCCAGCACCAAATGGACAGACGCAACTAATGAAAAACTGTTTTTT
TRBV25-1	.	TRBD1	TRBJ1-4	CASSDRGLSEKLFF	TGTGCCAGCTCAGACAGGGGGCTGAGTGAAAAACTGTTTTTT
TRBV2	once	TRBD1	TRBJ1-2	CASSSPRGNGYTF	TGTGCCAGCAGTTCTCCCAGGGGGAACGGCTACACCTTC
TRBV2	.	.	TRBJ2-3	CASSWRSTDTQYF	TGTGCCAGCAGCTGGCGGAGCACAGATACGCAGTATTTT
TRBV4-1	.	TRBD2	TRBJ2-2	CASSHLAEALNTGELFF	TGCGCCAGCAGCCATCTAGCGGAGGCACTTAACACCGGGGAGCTGTTTTTT
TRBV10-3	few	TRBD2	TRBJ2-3	CAIRGLAGVVTDTQYF	TGTGCCATCAGAGGACTAGCGGGAGTAGTCACAGATACGCAGTATTTT
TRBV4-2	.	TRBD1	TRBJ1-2	CASSPPDREALGYTF	TGTGCCAGCAGCCCTCCAGACAGGGAAGCCCTGGGCTACACCTTC
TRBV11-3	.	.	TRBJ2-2	CASRLAANTGELFF	TGTGCCAGCAGACTAGCAGCGAACACCGGGGAGCTGTTTTTT
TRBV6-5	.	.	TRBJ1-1	CASTLTGGPGAEAFF	TGTGCCAGCACCTTAACGGGGGGGCCCGGCGCTGAAGCTTTCTTT
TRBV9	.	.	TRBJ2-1	CASSPRGFHEQFF	TGTGCCAGCAGCCCGAGAGGATTTCATGAGCAGTTCTTC
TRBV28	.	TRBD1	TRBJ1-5	CAIRQGASTNQPQHF	TGTGCCATCAGACAGGGGGCCTCTACGAATCAGCCCCAGCATTTT
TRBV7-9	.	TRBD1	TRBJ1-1	CASSPTQGMNTEAFF	TGTGCCAGCAGCCCAACACAGGGGATGAACACTGAAGCTTTCTTT
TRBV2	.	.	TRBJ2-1	CASKRDRANNEQFF	TGTGCCAGCAAGAGAGACAGAGCTAACAATGAGCAGTTCTTC
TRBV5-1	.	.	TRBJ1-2	CASSLTDGTNYGYTF	TGCGCCAGCAGCTTGACAGACGGAACTAACTATGGCTACACCTTC
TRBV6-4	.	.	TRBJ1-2	CASSPGMDNYGYTF	TGTGCCAGCAGTCCAGGGATGGACAACTATGGCTACACCTTC
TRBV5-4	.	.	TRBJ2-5	CASSPRVGARETQYF	TGTGCCAGCAGCCCCCGCGTGGGGGCCCGGGAGACCCAGTACTTC
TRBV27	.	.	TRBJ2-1	CASSFRGSSYNEQFF	TGTGCCAGCAGTTTTCGGGGGAGCTCCTACAATGAGCAGTTCTTC
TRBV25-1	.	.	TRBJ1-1	CASSPIGTITEAFF	TGTGCCAGCAGCCCCATCGGGACAATCACTGAAGCTTTCTTT
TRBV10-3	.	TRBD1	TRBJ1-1	CAIGQGGNTEAFF	TGTGCCATCGGTCAGGGGGGGAACACTGAAGCTTTCTTT
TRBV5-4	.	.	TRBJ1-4	CASSRPGEKLFF	TGTGCCAGCAGCCGACCGGGGGAAAAACTGTTTTTT
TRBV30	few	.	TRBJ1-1	CAWSAGADTEAFF	TGTGCCTGGAGTGCAGGGGCGGACACTGAAGCTTTCTTT
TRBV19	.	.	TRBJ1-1	CASSIQGSSNTEAFF	TGTGCCAGTAGTATCCAGGGCAGCTCGAACACTGAAGCTTTCTTT
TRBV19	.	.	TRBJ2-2	CASSPGPNTGELFF	TGTGCCAGTAGTCCAGGGCCTAACACCGGGGAGCTGTTTTTT